This TCR beta chain originates from a study of shared clonotypes between healthy human individuals (dated by TCRdb to 2018 to 2021). Describing the broader study: The cohort comprised a couple of women and a few men aged 18 to 49 years. Between about 0.85 and 9.5 billion PBMCs per donor were obtained by leukapheresis. To estimate repertoire size and how much clonotypes are shared between individuals, the study performed deep sequencing of blood TCR repertoires from a few healthy adults. To increase sequencing depth and limit assay-specific biases, TCR repertoire library preparation and sequencing were carried out by different laboratories using diverse techniques. Results the study describes overall, beyond this receptor: Pairwise subsampling indicated that sequencing depth was expected to affect the degree of clonotype sharing among donors. Sampling was restricted to blood, and TCR repertoires in tissue are likely to differ from TCR repertoires in blood. The genetic and exposure-history diversity represented was limited by the small number of donors.

TCR CDR3 regions were amplified from genomic DNA by multiplex PCR using the deep immunoSEQ assay. For each cell subset, the extracted genomic DNA was distributed evenly across all wells of several immunoSEQ 96-well plates, and each plate served as one replicate. For unsorted PBMC, each replicate PCR was loaded with 300 ng genomic DNA, equivalent to 25,000 to 35,000 T cell genomes. Genomic DNA from unsorted PBMC was sequenced over ten immunoSEQ deep assay plates. Purified libraries were measured with a Qubit 3.0 fluorometer, size-checked on a Bioanalyzer 2100, and measured again with the KAPA Library Quantification kit. Every immunoSEQ 96-well plate was sequenced on a separate single-read 150-cycle Illumina NextSeq 550 flow cell. The source study handled its data this way. Because the immunoSEQ output held only junctional sequences and lacked quality scores, the filtering could not match the filtering applied to full-length reads. To assign V/J genes and CDR3, sequences were annotated against IMGT germline references using PyIR, a Python wrapper for IgBLAST v1.9. Reads were filtered out if the reads had weak V/J assignments (E-value above 1e-6), no CDR3, stop codons, out-of-frame junctions, or ambiguous translated residues. V3J clonotypes were defined as sequences sharing an identical inferred V gene, J gene, and CDR3 amino acid sequence. Percentage overlap between repertoires was computed as shared unique clonotypes divided by the size of the smaller repertoire. Three approaches were used to assess repertoire richness: RTK rarefaction, the Chao1 estimator, and Recon v2.1 estimates of unobserved clonotypes. TCRdb stores this immuneACCESS table with in-frame sequences only. Part of the clones is absent; in the studies checked, under half of the shortfall reflects unresolved V genes, and no reason is known for the rest. Clone size and V and J calls were adopted from that table, with D and trimming inferred from the DNA. The sample data list 550,000 to 600,000 clones, and just over 75% of these were observed just once. The top ten clonotypes cover 9.5% to 15% of the sample.

Comments on this clone: Its antigen remains unidentified. The input lacks base qualities; no much larger clone sits a single base away.

Taken from the germline V gene, the CDR1 and CDR2 loops are LGHNA and YNFKEQ. For this chain, trimming is 0 bases at the V end and 3 bases at the J end, and the number of junction bases without a gene match is 12. The CDR3 measures 20 amino acids from cysteine to phenylalanine. The entry retains the CDR3 DNA only, 60 bases that are in frame from base 1. The donors were healthy, HIV-negative adults who had no recently reported acute infections or vaccinations. Every donor was a Caucasian adult living in Nashville, Tennessee, USA. For unsorted samples, some 100 million PBMCs were counted and genomic DNA was extracted with the QIAamp DNA Blood Mini kit. Blood was obtained by leukapheresis, after which PBMCs were separated by Ficoll-Histopaque density gradient centrifugation and cryopreserved in liquid nitrogen vapor phase.

The specimen sequenced was PBMCs. This sequence uses TRBV4-2 and TRBJ2-3, with 13 bases in between that match TRBD2. The receptor comes from a middle-aged woman in good health. Some clones in this sample may be carry-over from other donors' samples. The CDR3 region reads CASSQDPGTSGTGGTDTQYF. The nucleotide sequence reads TGTGCCAGCAGCCAAGACCCCGGGACTAGCGGGACTGGGGGTACAGATACGCAGTATTTT.